This passage covers 9 T cell receptor beta chains from one sample sequenced in a study of T cells in Graves' hyperthyroidism and ophthalmopathy. RNA transcripts served as the template for amplifying TCR beta CDR3 regions. Carried out on the TCR CDR3, a first-round RT-PCR used the HTBI primer set. TCRdb recomputed calls from the multiplex PCR reads with MiXCR, one row per CDR3 protein. Of roughly 500,000 distinct CDR3 sequences in the sample, about 16% were seen once. Sequenced material: blood. These receptors came from a woman aged 25 to 45 with Graves' ophthalmopathy.

There are a few counts of this clonotype. The chain joins TRBV15 to TRBJ1-5; possibly TRBD1 for D (5 bases). The germline V and J ends were trimmed by 5 bases and 7 bases, with 12 bases remaining between them. CDR1 LNHNV and CDR2 YYDKDF come from the germline V gene (reference sequence). The CDR3 has 13 residues. The CDR3 nucleotides read TGTGCCACCAGCGAGGGGCCCGGGCAGCCCCAGCATTTT. Its protein product is CATSEGPGQPQHF.

This clonotype came up a few times. The chain couples TRBV28 to TRBJ2-7, with D unresolved. The V end was cut by 8 bases, the J end by 2 bases, with 16 bases between. The CDR3 contains 14 residues. The V gene's germline CDR1 is MDHEN and CDR2 SYDVKM. This CDR3 reads CASQGPIPPYEQYF. As DNA, the CDR3 is TGTGCCAGCCAAGGACCCATCCCCCCCTACGAGCAGTACTTC.

This clonotype was seen at least ten times. The gene calls are TRBV7-2 and TRBJ1-2; 11 bases match TRBD1. The V gene end was trimmed by 5 bases and the J gene end by 4 bases; junction bases not matched to a gene: 6. The CDR3 spans 15 residues. CDR1 SGHTA and CDR2 FQGNSA come from the germline V gene. CDR3 loop: CASSRGQGVLYGYTF. In DNA form, the CDR3 reads TGTGCCAGCAGCCGGGGACAGGGGGTCCTCTATGGCTACACCTTC.

The chain employs TRBV4-2 and TRBJ2-1; 7 bases are a match to TRBD2. V was pared by 0 bases and J by 8 bases, with 4 bases of the junction left unmatched. Germline V CDR1 and CDR2: LGHNA, YNFKEQ. This CDR3 spans 14 amino acids. CDR3 DNA sequence: TGTGCCAGCAGCCAAGAAGGACTAGTCTATGAGCAGTTCTTC. Its translation: CASSQEGLVYEQFF.

This clonotype occurred a few times. The gene calls are TRBV6-1 and TRBJ2-7, with D possibly TRBD2 on 6 matching bases. There are 14 residues in the CDR3. Germline values: CDR1 MNHNS, CDR2 SASEGT. The germline V and J ends were trimmed by 7 bases and 2 bases, with 15 bases remaining between them. CDR3 coding DNA: TGTGCCAGCATACGGACTACCGGAACCTACGAGCAGTACTTC. It is translated as CASIRTTGTYEQYF.

The chain couples TRBV11-2 to TRBJ2-7, with D tentatively TRBD1 or TRBD2 (5 bases each). In germline, CDR1 is SGHAT, CDR2 FQNNGV. The CDR3 is made up of 15 amino acids. The ends were cut back, 3 bases at V and 2 bases at J, with 14 bases in the middle. CDR3 DNA: TGTGCCAGCAGCTTTAGCGAGGGACGCCCCTACGAGCAGTACTTC. This gives the protein CASSFSEGRPYEQYF.

This clonotype was picked up many times. The chain uses TRBV18 and TRBJ1-3; D gene ambiguous. V shed 2 bases and J shed 0 bases, with 8 bases lying between them. The CDR3 extends over 15 amino acids. Germline CDR1 is KGHSH and CDR2 is LQKENI. The CDR3 loop is CASSPEVRSGNTIYF. The CDR3 DNA reads as TGTGCCAGCTCACCAGAAGTTCGCTCTGGAAACACCATATATTTT.

The CDR3 sequence is CASSLPREPGELFF. The CDR3 bases are TGTGCCAGCAGCCTCCCGCGGGAACCCGGGGAGCTGTTTTTT. The chain uses TRBV5-5 and TRBJ2-2; tentatively, D is TRBD2 (6 bases). CDR1 and CDR2 from the germline V gene are SGHKS and YYEKEE (reference sequence). This CDR3 spans 14 amino acids. V was pared by 4 bases and J by 6 bases, with 13 bases between.

This clonotype has just a few counts. J is TRBJ2-7 and V is TRBV9, with 9 positions matching TRBD2. Germline CDR1 SGDLS, CDR2 YYNGEE. The junction had 10 bases not matched to a gene; V was cut back by 0 bases and J by 6 bases. This CDR3 is 16 amino acids long. CDR3 coding DNA: TGTGCCAGCAGCGTAGAAGCTGGGACTAGCCTCGGCGAGCAGTACTTC. Amino acids: CASSVEAGTSLGEQYF. Together with reference TRBV9 and TRBJ2-7, the CDR3 gives the full variable domain: DSGVTQTPKHLITATGQRVTLRCSPRSGDLSVYWYQQSLDQGLQFLIQYYNGEERAKGNILERFSAQQFPDLHSELNLSSLELGDSALYFCASSVEAGTSLGEQYFGPGTRLTVT.